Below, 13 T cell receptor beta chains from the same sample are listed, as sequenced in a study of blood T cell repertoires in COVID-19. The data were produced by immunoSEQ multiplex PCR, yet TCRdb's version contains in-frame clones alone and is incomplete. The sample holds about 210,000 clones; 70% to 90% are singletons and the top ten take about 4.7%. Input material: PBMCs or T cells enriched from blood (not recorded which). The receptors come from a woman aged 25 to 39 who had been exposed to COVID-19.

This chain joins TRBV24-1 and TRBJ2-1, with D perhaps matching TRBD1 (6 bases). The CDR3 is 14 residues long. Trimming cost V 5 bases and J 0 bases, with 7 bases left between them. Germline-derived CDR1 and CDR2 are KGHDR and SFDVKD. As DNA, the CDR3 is TGTGCCACCAGTGCGACAGGCTCCTACAATGAGCAGTTCTTC. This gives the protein CATSATGSYNEQFF.

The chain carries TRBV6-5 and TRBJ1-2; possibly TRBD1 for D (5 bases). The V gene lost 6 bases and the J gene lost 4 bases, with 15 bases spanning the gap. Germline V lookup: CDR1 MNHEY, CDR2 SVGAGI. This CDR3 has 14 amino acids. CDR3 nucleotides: TGTGCCAGCAGCTTATTCCGGGACTCCTATGGCTACACCTTC. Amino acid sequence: CASSLFRDSYGYTF.

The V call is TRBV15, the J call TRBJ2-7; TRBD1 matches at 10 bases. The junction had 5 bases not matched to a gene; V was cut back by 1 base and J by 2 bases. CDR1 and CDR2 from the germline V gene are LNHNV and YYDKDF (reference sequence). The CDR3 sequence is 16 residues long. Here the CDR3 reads CATSRGTGGTPYEQYF. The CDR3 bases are TGTGCCACCAGCAGAGGGACAGGGGGAACCCCCTACGAGCAGTACTTC.

The DNA of the CDR3 is TGTGCCATCAGTGTAGCATCGTCGCGGGACAGGGGGTTCTCTGGCTACACCTTC. Its translation: CAISVASSRDRGFSGYTF. The chain links TRBV10-3 to TRBJ1-2; 11 nucleotides align to TRBD1. The V segment lost 4 bases and the J segment 7 bases; nucleotides outside the gene matches: 17. The CDR3 length is 18 residues. The germline V gene encodes CDR1 ENHRY and CDR2 SYGVKD.

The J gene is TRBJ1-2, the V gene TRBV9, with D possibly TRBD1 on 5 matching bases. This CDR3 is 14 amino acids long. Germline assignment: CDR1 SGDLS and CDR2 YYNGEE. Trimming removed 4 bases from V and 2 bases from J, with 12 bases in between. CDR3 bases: TGTGCCAGCAGCCCTTGGGGGGAAAACTATGGCTACACCTTC. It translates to CASSPWGENYGYTF. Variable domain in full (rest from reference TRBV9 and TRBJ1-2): DSGVTQTPKHLITATGQRVTLRCSPRSGDLSVYWYQQSLDQGLQFLIQYYNGEERAKGNILERFSAQQFPDLHSELNLSSLELGDSALYFCASSPWGENYGYTFGSGTRLTVV.

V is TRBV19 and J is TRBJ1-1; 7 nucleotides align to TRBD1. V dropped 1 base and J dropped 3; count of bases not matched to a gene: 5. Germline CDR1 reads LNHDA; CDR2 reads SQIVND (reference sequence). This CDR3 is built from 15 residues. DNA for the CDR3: TGTGCCAGTAGTATAGGACAGGGACTCGACACTGAAGCTTTCTTT. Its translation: CASSIGQGLDTEAFF.

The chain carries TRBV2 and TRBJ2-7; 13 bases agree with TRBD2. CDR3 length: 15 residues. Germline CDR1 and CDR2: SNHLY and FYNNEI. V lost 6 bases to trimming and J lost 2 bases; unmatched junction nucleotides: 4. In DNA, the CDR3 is TGTGCCAGCAGAAAGGGACTAGCGGGGCCCTACGAGCAGTACTTC. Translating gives CASRKGLAGPYEQYF.

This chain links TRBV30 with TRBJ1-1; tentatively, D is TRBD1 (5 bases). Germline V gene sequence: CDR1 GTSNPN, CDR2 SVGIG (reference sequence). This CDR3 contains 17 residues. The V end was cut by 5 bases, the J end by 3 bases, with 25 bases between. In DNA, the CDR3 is TGTGCCTGGGTTTCTTTCGCTGGGGGAGGGTGGGACACTGAAGCTTTCTTT. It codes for CAWVSFAGGGWDTEAFF.

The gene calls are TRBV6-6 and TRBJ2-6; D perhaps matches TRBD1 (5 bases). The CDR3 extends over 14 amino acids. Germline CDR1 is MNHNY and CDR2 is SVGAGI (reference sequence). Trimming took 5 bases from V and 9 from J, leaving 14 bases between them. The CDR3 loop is CASSPPQGDNVLTF. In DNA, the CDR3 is TGTGCCAGCAGTCCCCCCCAGGGCGACAACGTCCTGACTTTC.

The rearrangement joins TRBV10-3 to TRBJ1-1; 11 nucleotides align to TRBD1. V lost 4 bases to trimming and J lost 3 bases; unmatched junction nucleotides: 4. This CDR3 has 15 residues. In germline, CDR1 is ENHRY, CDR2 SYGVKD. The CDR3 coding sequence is TGTGCCATCAGTGTCGGGACAGGGGGGGACACTGAAGCTTTCTTT. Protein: CAISVGTGGDTEAFF.

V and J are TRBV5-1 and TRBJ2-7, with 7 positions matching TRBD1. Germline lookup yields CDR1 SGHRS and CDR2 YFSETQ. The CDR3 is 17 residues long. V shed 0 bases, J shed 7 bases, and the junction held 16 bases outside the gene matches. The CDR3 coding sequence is TGCGCCAGCAGCTTGGCGCCACTAAACAGGGGCCCGGGGGAGCAGTACTTC. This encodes CASSLAPLNRGPGEQYF.

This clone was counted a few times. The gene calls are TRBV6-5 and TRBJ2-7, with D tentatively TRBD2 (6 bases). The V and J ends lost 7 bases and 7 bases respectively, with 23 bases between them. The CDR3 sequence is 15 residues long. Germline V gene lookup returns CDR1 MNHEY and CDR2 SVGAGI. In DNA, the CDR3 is TGTGCCAGCAAATGGCCTGGGACTTCCCCTGGGGAGCAGTACTTC. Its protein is CASKWPGTSPGEQYF.

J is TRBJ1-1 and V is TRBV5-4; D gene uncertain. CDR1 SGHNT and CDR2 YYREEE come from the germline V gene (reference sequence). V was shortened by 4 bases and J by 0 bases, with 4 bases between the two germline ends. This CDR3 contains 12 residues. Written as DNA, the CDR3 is TGTGCCAGCAGCCTCGTGAACACTGAAGCTTTCTTT. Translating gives CASSLVNTEAFF.